This TCR beta chain was recorded in a study of PD-L1 blockade in urothelial cancer (dated by TCRdb to 2016 to 2017). In the study overall: Therapy was started in the mid-2010s for all patients, and atezolizumab 1,200 mg was administered intravenously every 3 weeks. About 85% of the 29 patients were males with bladder-origin urothelial cancer, and 18 of 29 reported a prior smoking history. An ECOG performance status of 0 or 1 was recorded for the patients, and 0 to 3 prior chemotherapy regimens had been received by the patients. Blood samples were analyzed at 3 weeks after treatment start (second dose) and at 6 weeks after treatment start. Blood samples gave a median of about 150,000 T cells and 88,000 or so unique TCRs, with a median clonality of approximately 0.08. The study, an exploratory multi-omic analysis, examined somatic, immune and clinical correlates of response to PD-L1 blockade with atezolizumab in urothelial cancer. Pretreatment tumor samples and matched peripheral blood, collected serially before and after atezolizumab treatment, underwent TCR sequencing. Durable clinical benefit meant progression-free survival longer than 6 months, and TCR features were also tested against progression-free and overall survival. Whole exome sequencing and RNA sequencing of pretreatment tumors were performed alongside TCR sequencing in the same patients. Several patients reached durable clinical benefit, while about 19 patients did not. Pretreatment blood TCR-seq was available for twenty-nine patients, at least one posttreatment blood collection was obtained for some 25 patients, and tumor TCR-seq was available for some 25 patients.

The time point label on this specimen signifies: peripheral blood 6 weeks after treatment start. A cohort of 25 to 30 patients with locally advanced or metastatic urothelial carcinoma, treated at Memorial Sloan Kettering on a trial protocol, was included. Peripheral blood mononuclear cells were collected pretreatment and during treatment, with between 1 and 8 total time points per patient. The Qiagen DNeasy Blood extraction kit was used to purify genomic DNA from total PBMCs and from tumor samples. PBMCs were collected pretreatment and during treatment, and were isolated and stored as previously described. On this clone itself: There is no known antigen for this receptor. No clone much larger than this one lies a single base away; base qualities are absent.

To estimate absolute template abundance from read counts, synthetic TCR analog templates were spiked into each PCR. The immunoSEQ assay used bias-controlled V and J gene primers to amplify TCRbeta CDR3 regions from genomic DNA. Sequencing of rearranged TCRbeta segments was done at approximately 20X coverage. In the authors' own workflow: Clustering was used to correct sequencing errors, and CDR3s were annotated against IMGT so that V, D and J genes could be assigned. Only productive TCRbeta rearrangements were used in downstream analyses, excluding out-of-frame or stop-codon sequences. Clonality was calculated as one minus the Shannon entropy normalized by the log of the number of unique productive sequences. Clones differing between time points or between blood and tumor were identified using Fisher's exact test with Benjamini-Hochberg correction, with an adjusted p below 0.01 applied as the threshold. Entries here come from immuneACCESS through TCRdb and include only in-frame sequences with V and J called. Some clones fail to appear in such tables; in the studies checked, an unresolved V gene covers under half of the shortfall, and the cause of the remainder is unknown. The V and J calls and the clone size are those of that table, but D and trimming were determined from the DNA. This sample lists nearly 45,000 clones; approximately 78% were detected once. The ten largest account for about 13% of the sample.

What the study reported, not specific to this receptor: A pretreatment peripheral blood TCR clonality below the median was linked to improved progression-free and overall survival. Among patients with durable benefit, tumor-associated TCR clones showed greater expansion in peripheral blood 3 weeks after treatment started (n ≈ 22, p = 0.022). Because of the small sample size (n ≈ 28) and the many exploratory analyses performed, the results are intended to be regarded as hypothesis-generating.

The CDR3 measures 12 amino acids from cysteine to phenylalanine. Solely the CDR3 DNA is kept, with 36 bases framed from the first base. V lost 2 bases and J lost 9 bases; the stretch between them is 9 bases long. According to the germline V gene (reference sequence), CDR1 reads SGHNT and CDR2 reads YYREEE. The rearranged segments are TRBV5-4 and TRBJ2-1; the D segment cannot be called with confidence. This TCR was recovered from a man aged 60 to 69 with urothelial cancer. This specimen was PBMCs, taken around atezolizumab (anti-PD-L1) treatment. The DNA sequence follows: TGTGCCAGCAGCTTTTACTCGGTTGAGCAGTTCTTC. This yields the protein CASSFYSVEQFF. When the CDR3 is completed using the reference TRBV5-4 and TRBJ2-1 genes on either side, the full variable domain is ETGVTQSPTHLIKTRGQQVTLRCSSQSGHNTVSWYQQALGQGPQFIFQYYREEENGRGNFPPRFSGLQFPNYSSELNVNALELDDSALYLCASSFYSVEQFFGPGTRLTVL.